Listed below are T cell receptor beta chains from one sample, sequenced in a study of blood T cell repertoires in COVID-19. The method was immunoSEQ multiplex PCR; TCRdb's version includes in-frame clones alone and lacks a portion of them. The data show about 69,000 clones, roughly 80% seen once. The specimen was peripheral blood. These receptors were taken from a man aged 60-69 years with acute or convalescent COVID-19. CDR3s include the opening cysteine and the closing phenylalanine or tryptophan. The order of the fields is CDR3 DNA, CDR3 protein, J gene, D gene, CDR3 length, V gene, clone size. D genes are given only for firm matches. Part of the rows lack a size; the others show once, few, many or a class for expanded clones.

CDR3 DNA: TGTGCCAGCAGCCAAGACCGGGGGAACTCTGGGGCCAACGTCCTGACTTTC
CDR3 protein: CASSQDRGNSGANVLTF
J gene: TRBJ2-6
D gene: NA
CDR3 length: 17
V gene: TRBV14
clone size: once

CDR3 DNA: TGCGCCAGCAGATTAACAGGAGGGGGCACTCCGAACACTGAAGCTTTCTTT
CDR3 protein: CASRLTGGGTPNTEAFF
J gene: TRBJ1-1
D gene: TRBD1
CDR3 length: 17
V gene: TRBV4-1
clone size: NA

CDR3 DNA: TGTGCCAGCAGCCCCAGGGTGGGGAACACTGAAGCTTTCTTT
CDR3 protein: CASSPRVGNTEAFF
J gene: TRBJ1-1
D gene: NA
CDR3 length: 14
V gene: TRBV5-5
clone size: few

CDR3 DNA: TGTGCCAGCAGGCCAGAAGGGCGGGGGGGCGGACAAGAGACCCAGTACTTC
CDR3 protein: CASRPEGRGGGQETQYF
J gene: TRBJ2-5
D gene: TRBD2
CDR3 length: 17
V gene: TRBV11-2
clone size: NA

CDR3 DNA: TGTGCCAGCAGCCCAGAGGGGGGGCCTTTGTTCGGAGAGACCCAGTACTTC
CDR3 protein: CASSPEGGPLFGETQYF
J gene: TRBJ2-5
D gene: NA
CDR3 length: 17
V gene: TRBV9
clone size: NA

CDR3 DNA: TGTGCCAGCAGCCAGAGTGGCAGGGCACTGAACACTGAAGCTTTCTTT
CDR3 protein: CASSQSGRALNTEAFF
J gene: TRBJ1-1
D gene: NA
CDR3 length: 16
V gene: TRBV3-1/TRBV3-2
clone size: NA

CDR3 DNA: TGTGCCTGGACGGGACAGAATAATTCACCCCTCCACTTT
CDR3 protein: CAWTGQNNSPLHF
J gene: TRBJ1-6
D gene: TRBD1
CDR3 length: 13
V gene: TRBV30
clone size: NA

CDR3 DNA: TGCGCCAGCAGCTTGGTGTGGGGGGAAAATGAAAAACTGTTTTTT
CDR3 protein: CASSLVWGENEKLFF
J gene: TRBJ1-4
D gene: NA
CDR3 length: 15
V gene: TRBV5-1
clone size: NA

CDR3 DNA: TGTGCCACCAGTGGTCCGGGAGATAGCAATCAGCCCCAGCATTTT
CDR3 protein: CATSGPGDSNQPQHF
J gene: TRBJ1-5
D gene: NA
CDR3 length: 15
V gene: TRBV24-1
clone size: few

CDR3 DNA: TGTGCCAGCAGTGAGGGTGGCAGGGGGCGTCATCAGCCCCAGCATTTT
CDR3 protein: CASSEGGRGRHQPQHF
J gene: TRBJ1-5
D gene: TRBD1
CDR3 length: 16
V gene: TRBV25-1
clone size: NA

CDR3 DNA: TGCGCCAGCAGCCAAGATGCGGGGGCTACCTGGGAGCAGTACTTC
CDR3 protein: CASSQDAGATWEQYF
J gene: TRBJ2-7
D gene: NA
CDR3 length: 15
V gene: TRBV4-3
clone size: NA

CDR3 DNA: TGCGCCAGCACCGACGCGGGAATCGGATATGGAAACACCATATATTTT
CDR3 protein: CASTDAGIGYGNTIYF
J gene: TRBJ1-3
D gene: NA
CDR3 length: 16
V gene: TRBV5-1
clone size: few

CDR3 DNA: TGTGCCAGCAGCTTAGGGGCTAGCGCCTACAATGAGCAGTTCTTC
CDR3 protein: CASSLGASAYNEQFF
J gene: TRBJ2-1
D gene: NA
CDR3 length: 15
V gene: TRBV7-2
clone size: few

CDR3 DNA: TGCGCCAGCAGTTACGGACAGGGAGGAGAAAAACTGTTTTTT
CDR3 protein: CASSYGQGGEKLFF
J gene: TRBJ1-4
D gene: TRBD1
CDR3 length: 14
V gene: TRBV4-3
clone size: NA

CDR3 DNA: TGTGCCAGCAGCCAGGGACAGGTTAATGAAAAACTGTTTTTT
CDR3 protein: CASSQGQVNEKLFF
J gene: TRBJ1-4
D gene: TRBD1
CDR3 length: 14
V gene: TRBV16
clone size: NA

CDR3 DNA: TGTGCCAGCAGCAGGGACACGTACAATGAGCAGTTCTTC
CDR3 protein: CASSRDTYNEQFF
J gene: TRBJ2-1
D gene: NA
CDR3 length: 13
V gene: TRBV6-6
clone size: NA

CDR3 DNA: TGTGCCAGCAGCTTGGCCCGGGGCAATGAGCAGTTCTTC
CDR3 protein: CASSLARGNEQFF
J gene: TRBJ2-1
D gene: NA
CDR3 length: 13
V gene: TRBV5-5
clone size: NA

CDR3 DNA: TGCGCCAGCAGCCAATTACCGTCGACACCTCTCTACAATGAGCAGTTCTTC
CDR3 protein: CASSQLPSTPLYNEQFF
J gene: TRBJ2-1
D gene: NA
CDR3 length: 17
V gene: TRBV4-3
clone size: NA

CDR3 DNA: TGTGCCAGCAGCCAAAGGAAGAGAACAGGTCCCGAGAGGGAGACCCAGTACTTC
CDR3 protein: CASSQRKRTGPERETQYF
J gene: TRBJ2-5
D gene: NA
CDR3 length: 18
V gene: TRBV4-2
clone size: NA

CDR3 DNA: TGTGCCAGCAGCCCCCAGATGGCAACTAATGAAAAACTGTTTTTT
CDR3 protein: CASSPQMATNEKLFF
J gene: TRBJ1-4
D gene: NA
CDR3 length: 15
V gene: TRBV9
clone size: NA

CDR3 DNA: TGTGCCAGCAGGCTTGCGGCTAACACTGAAGCTTTCTTT
CDR3 protein: CASRLAANTEAFF
J gene: TRBJ1-1
D gene: NA
CDR3 length: 13
V gene: TRBV7-8
clone size: NA

CDR3 DNA: TGTGCCAGCAGCTCAGGGTCTCTTTCACCCCTCCACTTT
CDR3 protein: CASSSGSLSPLHF
J gene: TRBJ1-6
D gene: NA
CDR3 length: 13
V gene: TRBV7-2
clone size: NA

CDR3 DNA: TGTGCCAGCAGCGCCCGGGACAGGGACTCCGGGGAGCTGTTTTTT
CDR3 protein: CASSARDRDSGELFF
J gene: TRBJ2-2
D gene: NA
CDR3 length: 15
V gene: TRBV21-1
clone size: NA

CDR3 DNA: TGTGCCAGTAGGGACAGGACTTTTGAGCCCCAGCATTTT
CDR3 protein: CASRDRTFEPQHF
J gene: TRBJ1-5
D gene: TRBD1
CDR3 length: 13
V gene: TRBV19
clone size: once

CDR3 DNA: TGTGCTAGTGGTCCGACAGGGGGCGCTTATGGCTACACCTTC
CDR3 protein: CASGPTGGAYGYTF
J gene: TRBJ1-2
D gene: TRBD1
CDR3 length: 14
V gene: TRBV12-5
clone size: NA

CDR3 DNA: TGTGCCAGCACCCCGGGGAGTACTTCGAACACCGGGGAGCTGTTTTTT
CDR3 protein: CASTPGSTSNTGELFF
J gene: TRBJ2-2
D gene: NA
CDR3 length: 16
V gene: TRBV11-1
clone size: NA

CDR3 DNA: TGTGCCAGTAGACAGGACCAATATGCCCAGCATTTT
CDR3 protein: CASRQDQYAQHF
J gene: TRBJ1-5
D gene: NA
CDR3 length: 12
V gene: TRBV19
clone size: once

CDR3 DNA: TGTGCCAGCAGTTACTCAGACAGTCGGGAAAAACTGTTTTTT
CDR3 protein: CASSYSDSREKLFF
J gene: TRBJ1-4
D gene: NA
CDR3 length: 14
V gene: TRBV6-2/TRBV6-3
clone size: NA

CDR3 DNA: TGTGCCAGCAGTTCTACAATAGCGGGGGCATCTAGCTACGAGCAGTACTTC
CDR3 protein: CASSSTIAGASSYEQYF
J gene: TRBJ2-7
D gene: TRBD2
CDR3 length: 17
V gene: TRBV11-2
clone size: NA

CDR3 DNA: TGCAGCGCTCGACAGGCTCAGAACACCGGGGAGCTGTTTTTT
CDR3 protein: CSARQAQNTGELFF
J gene: TRBJ2-2
D gene: NA
CDR3 length: 14
V gene: TRBV29-1
clone size: NA

CDR3 DNA: TGTGCCAGCAACGGGCGGGGGAACTATGGCTACACCTTC
CDR3 protein: CASNGRGNYGYTF
J gene: TRBJ1-2
D gene: NA
CDR3 length: 13
V gene: TRBV12-3/TRBV12-4
clone size: NA

CDR3 DNA: TGTGCCAGCAGCCAAAGCAGGGGGCCCGGGGAAGCTTTCTTT
CDR3 protein: CASSQSRGPGEAFF
J gene: TRBJ1-1
D gene: TRBD1
CDR3 length: 14
V gene: TRBV7-2
clone size: NA

CDR3 DNA: TGCGCCAGCAGCCCGAGCGGCAACAACTATGGCTACACCTTC
CDR3 protein: CASSPSGNNYGYTF
J gene: TRBJ1-2
D gene: NA
CDR3 length: 14
V gene: TRBV5-1
clone size: NA

CDR3 DNA: TGCAGCGCAGGACAGGGGAATAGCAATCAGCCCCAGCATTTT
CDR3 protein: CSAGQGNSNQPQHF
J gene: TRBJ1-5
D gene: TRBD1
CDR3 length: 14
V gene: TRBV29-1
clone size: NA

CDR3 DNA: TGTGCCAGCAGCTACCTCGGACAGAGCCTAGGAGAGACCCAGTACTTC
CDR3 protein: CASSYLGQSLGETQYF
J gene: TRBJ2-5
D gene: NA
CDR3 length: 16
V gene: TRBV7-9
clone size: NA

CDR3 DNA: TGTGCCAGCTCACCACCCTCGGGGGATAACTCTGGAAACACCATATATTTT
CDR3 protein: CASSPPSGDNSGNTIYF
J gene: TRBJ1-3
D gene: NA
CDR3 length: 17
V gene: TRBV18
clone size: NA

CDR3 DNA: TGTGCCAGCAGCGCAGGGGACAGGGTCTTGGAACTGTTTTTT
CDR3 protein: CASSAGDRVLELFF
J gene: TRBJ1-4
D gene: TRBD1
CDR3 length: 14
V gene: TRBV5-5
clone size: NA

CDR3 DNA: TGTGCCTGGGGGGGGGAGGTTGGGGCCAACGTCCTGACTTTC
CDR3 protein: CAWGGEVGANVLTF
J gene: TRBJ2-6
D gene: TRBD2
CDR3 length: 14
V gene: TRBV30
clone size: once

CDR3 DNA: TGTGCCAGCAGCCTTGCAGGGGAAAAGAATGAGCAGTTCTTC
CDR3 protein: CASSLAGEKNEQFF
J gene: TRBJ2-1
D gene: NA
CDR3 length: 14
V gene: TRBV3-1/TRBV3-2
clone size: once

CDR3 DNA: TGTGCCAGCAGTTTATCGGGACAGGGGACGGGGCGAAATCAGCCCCAGCATTTT
CDR3 protein: CASSLSGQGTGRNQPQHF
J gene: TRBJ1-5
D gene: TRBD1
CDR3 length: 18
V gene: TRBV27
clone size: NA

CDR3 DNA: TGCAGCGTGGGGACAGGGAACACCGGGGAGCTGTTTTTT
CDR3 protein: CSVGTGNTGELFF
J gene: TRBJ2-2
D gene: TRBD1
CDR3 length: 13
V gene: TRBV29-1
clone size: few

CDR3 DNA: TGTGCCAGCAGCTTGGATAGGAGGGAGCAGTACTTC
CDR3 protein: CASSLDRREQYF
J gene: TRBJ2-7
D gene: NA
CDR3 length: 12
V gene: TRBV5-4
clone size: NA

CDR3 DNA: TGTGCCAGCAGCCCAGTCCGAGGACTAGCATTATTCTACGAGCAGTACTTC
CDR3 protein: CASSPVRGLALFYEQYF
J gene: TRBJ2-7
D gene: TRBD2
CDR3 length: 17
V gene: TRBV14
clone size: few

CDR3 DNA: TGTGCCAGCAGCTCAGCTCAACCCCGGGAAGGGCGAATGAACACTGAAGCTTTCTTT
CDR3 protein: CASSSAQPREGRMNTEAFF
J gene: TRBJ1-1
D gene: NA
CDR3 length: 19
V gene: TRBV7-6
clone size: NA

CDR3 DNA: TGTGCCAGCAGCCTTAGGGGGGACAGGGAATTCTCTGAAGCTTTCTTT
CDR3 protein: CASSLRGDREFSEAFF
J gene: TRBJ1-1
D gene: TRBD1
CDR3 length: 16
V gene: TRBV11-2
clone size: NA

CDR3 DNA: TGTGCCAGCAGCTCGACTCAGGGAGGGGAGACCCAGTACTTC
CDR3 protein: CASSSTQGGETQYF
J gene: TRBJ2-5
D gene: TRBD2
CDR3 length: 14
V gene: TRBV5-6
clone size: NA

CDR3 DNA: TGTGCCAGCAGCTTAGGTTCAGGGGGCATGATCACTGAAGCTTTCTTT
CDR3 protein: CASSLGSGGMITEAFF
J gene: TRBJ1-1
D gene: TRBD1
CDR3 length: 16
V gene: TRBV5-6
clone size: few

CDR3 DNA: TGTGCCAGCAGTTTTGGGTCGGGACAGGACTACGAGCAGTACTTC
CDR3 protein: CASSFGSGQDYEQYF
J gene: TRBJ2-7
D gene: TRBD1
CDR3 length: 15
V gene: TRBV27
clone size: once

CDR3 DNA: TGTGCCAGCAGCTTAGAGGCCGGTCAGGGATACTATGGCTACACCTTC
CDR3 protein: CASSLEAGQGYYGYTF
J gene: TRBJ1-2
D gene: NA
CDR3 length: 16
V gene: TRBV11-2
clone size: NA

CDR3 DNA: TGTGCCACCAGTGACCCGACAGGCCAAGAGACCCAGTACTTC
CDR3 protein: CATSDPTGQETQYF
J gene: TRBJ2-5
D gene: NA
CDR3 length: 14
V gene: TRBV24-1
clone size: NA

CDR3 DNA: TGTGCCAGCAGCTTTAGAAGGGGGAACACTGAAGCTTTCTTT
CDR3 protein: CASSFRRGNTEAFF
J gene: TRBJ1-1
D gene: NA
CDR3 length: 14
V gene: TRBV5-5
clone size: once

CDR3 DNA: TGCAGCGTTCTACCAGGGGGCCACTATGGCTACACCTTC
CDR3 protein: CSVLPGGHYGYTF
J gene: TRBJ1-2
D gene: TRBD1
CDR3 length: 13
V gene: TRBV29-1
clone size: NA

CDR3 DNA: TGTGCCAGCAGCCAGACAGGCAATCAGCCCCAGCATTTT
CDR3 protein: CASSQTGNQPQHF
J gene: TRBJ1-5
D gene: NA
CDR3 length: 13
V gene: TRBV3-1/TRBV3-2
clone size: NA

CDR3 DNA: TGTGCCAGCAGCGGGGAGCAATCACCCCTCCACTTT
CDR3 protein: CASSGEQSPLHF
J gene: TRBJ1-6
D gene: NA
CDR3 length: 12
V gene: TRBV2
clone size: once

CDR3 DNA: TGTGCCAGTAGTATCAGGCAAGGGGGCTCCTACGAGCAGTACTTC
CDR3 protein: CASSIRQGGSYEQYF
J gene: TRBJ2-7
D gene: NA
CDR3 length: 15
V gene: TRBV19
clone size: NA